The clone carrying this TCR beta chain was seen a few times. TCRdb re-called the 5' RACE reads through MiXCR, storing one row per CDR3 protein. This repertoire shows tens of thousands of distinct CDR3 sequences, under 8.5% found once; its top ten account for 6% to 7%. Regarding time point: sample taken at primary tumor resection. These data are taken from a study of spatial heterogeneity in lung cancer. The CDR3 has 15 amino acids. Germline CDR1 MNHEY, CDR2 SVGEGT. V shed 4 bases and J 4 bases; nucleotides not matched to a gene: 5. The source is a male donor with early-stage non-small cell lung cancer. V is TRBV6-2 or TRBV6-3 and J is TRBJ2-2, with 8 positions matching TRBD2. Sample: PBMCs, taken at surgery. This CDR3 is CASSSLAGGTGELFF. In nucleotides, the CDR3 is TGTGCCAGCAGTTCCTTGGCGGGAGGCACCGGGGAGCTGTTTTTT.